A selection of T cell receptor beta chains follows, all from one sample in a study of blood T cell repertoires in COVID-19. Assay used: immunoSEQ multiplex PCR; TCRdb lists only in-frame clones, some missing. The sample shows nearly 25,000 clones, 80% to 90% of them seen only once. The sequencing sample was made of peripheral blood. The source is a man between 65 and 79 years old with acute or convalescent COVID-19. The CDR3 runs from the conserved cysteine through the conserved F or W. Fields, in order: clone size, D gene, J gene, V gene, CDR3 DNA, CDR3 protein. A D gene is named only where the DNA matches it firmly. A row's size may be missing; if present it is once, few, many or a size class.

NA	NA	TRBJ2-2	TRBV21-1	TGTGCCAGCAGCCAAACTCGGAACACCGGGGAGCTGTTTTTT	CASSQTRNTGELFF
NA	NA	TRBJ2-2	TRBV5-4	TGTGCCAGCAGCTTTACCGCGGCGAACACCGGGGAGCTGTTTTTT	CASSFTAANTGELFF
NA	TRBD1	TRBJ1-1	TRBV28	TGTGCCAGCAGTTTATCGGCCCAGGGGGGGAACACTGAAGCTTTCTTT	CASSLSAQGGNTEAFF
NA	NA	TRBJ1-3	TRBV2	TGTGCCAGCAGTGACAGGGTAACTGGAAACACCATATATTTT	CASSDRVTGNTIYF
NA	NA	TRBJ2-5	TRBV5-1	TGCGCCAGCAGCTTGGCAATGGCGGGGCAAGAGACCCAGTACTTC	CASSLAMAGQETQYF
NA	TRBD1	TRBJ2-3	TRBV9	TGTGCCAGCAGCGTAGTCTGGACAGGGGGCACAGATACGCAGTATTTT	CASSVVWTGGTDTQYF
once	NA	TRBJ1-5	TRBV11-2	TGTGCCAGCAGCTTAGAATTCCCGGGGGAAAGTGGCAATCAGCCCCAGCATTTT	CASSLEFPGESGNQPQHF
NA	NA	TRBJ1-1	TRBV6-5	TGTGCCAGCAACCTCATGGGAGGCACTGAAGCTTTCTTT	CASNLMGGTEAFF
NA	TRBD2	TRBJ2-1	TRBV19	TGTGCCAGTAGTGACCCCGGGAGGGCGAATCCCGATGAGCAGTTCTTC	CASSDPGRANPDEQFF
NA	TRBD1	TRBJ1-2	TRBV30	TGTGCCTGGAGTGTAATACCAGCAGGGGGGCCCGGTGGCTACACCTTC	CAWSVIPAGGPGGYTF
NA	TRBD2	TRBJ2-7	TRBV6-6	TGTGCCAGCAGTCGCGGACTAGCGGGGGGGCAGGAGTACGAGCAGTACTTC	CASSRGLAGGQEYEQYF
NA	NA	TRBJ2-1	TRBV24-1	TGTGCCACCAGTGATTCCAGCGGAGGCGCCTACAATGAGCAGTTCTTC	CATSDSSGGAYNEQFF
NA	NA	TRBJ2-1	TRBV19	TGTGCCAGTAGACGGAGAGCGGGCTACAATGAGCAGTTCTTC	CASRRRAGYNEQFF
NA	TRBD2	TRBJ2-1	TRBV28	TGTGCCAGCAGTACTAGCGGGACGAATGAGCAGTTCTTC	CASSTSGTNEQFF
NA	TRBD2	TRBJ2-5	TRBV9	TGTGCCAGCAGCGTTACTAGCGGCCGGGAAGAGACCCAGTACTTC	CASSVTSGREETQYF
NA	TRBD2	TRBJ2-1	TRBV27	TGTGCCAGCAGTCCAACCGGGACTAGCGTGGAGCAGTTCTTC	CASSPTGTSVEQFF
NA	TRBD1	TRBJ2-7	TRBV5-1	TGCGCCAGCAGCCCTAGGGGGCCGGTCTACGAGCAGTACTTC	CASSPRGPVYEQYF
once	TRBD2	TRBJ2-3	TRBV5-1	TGCGCCAGCAGCTTGGCCCCGGGACTAGCGGGCACAGATACGCAGTATTTT	CASSLAPGLAGTDTQYF
NA	NA	TRBJ2-5	TRBV6-5	TGTGCCAGCAGCCTCGGTTGGGAGAACCAAGAGACCCAGTACTTC	CASSLGWENQETQYF
NA	TRBD2	TRBJ2-3	TRBV9	TGTGCCAGCAGCGGAGCTAGCGGTACAGATACGCAGTATTTT	CASSGASGTDTQYF